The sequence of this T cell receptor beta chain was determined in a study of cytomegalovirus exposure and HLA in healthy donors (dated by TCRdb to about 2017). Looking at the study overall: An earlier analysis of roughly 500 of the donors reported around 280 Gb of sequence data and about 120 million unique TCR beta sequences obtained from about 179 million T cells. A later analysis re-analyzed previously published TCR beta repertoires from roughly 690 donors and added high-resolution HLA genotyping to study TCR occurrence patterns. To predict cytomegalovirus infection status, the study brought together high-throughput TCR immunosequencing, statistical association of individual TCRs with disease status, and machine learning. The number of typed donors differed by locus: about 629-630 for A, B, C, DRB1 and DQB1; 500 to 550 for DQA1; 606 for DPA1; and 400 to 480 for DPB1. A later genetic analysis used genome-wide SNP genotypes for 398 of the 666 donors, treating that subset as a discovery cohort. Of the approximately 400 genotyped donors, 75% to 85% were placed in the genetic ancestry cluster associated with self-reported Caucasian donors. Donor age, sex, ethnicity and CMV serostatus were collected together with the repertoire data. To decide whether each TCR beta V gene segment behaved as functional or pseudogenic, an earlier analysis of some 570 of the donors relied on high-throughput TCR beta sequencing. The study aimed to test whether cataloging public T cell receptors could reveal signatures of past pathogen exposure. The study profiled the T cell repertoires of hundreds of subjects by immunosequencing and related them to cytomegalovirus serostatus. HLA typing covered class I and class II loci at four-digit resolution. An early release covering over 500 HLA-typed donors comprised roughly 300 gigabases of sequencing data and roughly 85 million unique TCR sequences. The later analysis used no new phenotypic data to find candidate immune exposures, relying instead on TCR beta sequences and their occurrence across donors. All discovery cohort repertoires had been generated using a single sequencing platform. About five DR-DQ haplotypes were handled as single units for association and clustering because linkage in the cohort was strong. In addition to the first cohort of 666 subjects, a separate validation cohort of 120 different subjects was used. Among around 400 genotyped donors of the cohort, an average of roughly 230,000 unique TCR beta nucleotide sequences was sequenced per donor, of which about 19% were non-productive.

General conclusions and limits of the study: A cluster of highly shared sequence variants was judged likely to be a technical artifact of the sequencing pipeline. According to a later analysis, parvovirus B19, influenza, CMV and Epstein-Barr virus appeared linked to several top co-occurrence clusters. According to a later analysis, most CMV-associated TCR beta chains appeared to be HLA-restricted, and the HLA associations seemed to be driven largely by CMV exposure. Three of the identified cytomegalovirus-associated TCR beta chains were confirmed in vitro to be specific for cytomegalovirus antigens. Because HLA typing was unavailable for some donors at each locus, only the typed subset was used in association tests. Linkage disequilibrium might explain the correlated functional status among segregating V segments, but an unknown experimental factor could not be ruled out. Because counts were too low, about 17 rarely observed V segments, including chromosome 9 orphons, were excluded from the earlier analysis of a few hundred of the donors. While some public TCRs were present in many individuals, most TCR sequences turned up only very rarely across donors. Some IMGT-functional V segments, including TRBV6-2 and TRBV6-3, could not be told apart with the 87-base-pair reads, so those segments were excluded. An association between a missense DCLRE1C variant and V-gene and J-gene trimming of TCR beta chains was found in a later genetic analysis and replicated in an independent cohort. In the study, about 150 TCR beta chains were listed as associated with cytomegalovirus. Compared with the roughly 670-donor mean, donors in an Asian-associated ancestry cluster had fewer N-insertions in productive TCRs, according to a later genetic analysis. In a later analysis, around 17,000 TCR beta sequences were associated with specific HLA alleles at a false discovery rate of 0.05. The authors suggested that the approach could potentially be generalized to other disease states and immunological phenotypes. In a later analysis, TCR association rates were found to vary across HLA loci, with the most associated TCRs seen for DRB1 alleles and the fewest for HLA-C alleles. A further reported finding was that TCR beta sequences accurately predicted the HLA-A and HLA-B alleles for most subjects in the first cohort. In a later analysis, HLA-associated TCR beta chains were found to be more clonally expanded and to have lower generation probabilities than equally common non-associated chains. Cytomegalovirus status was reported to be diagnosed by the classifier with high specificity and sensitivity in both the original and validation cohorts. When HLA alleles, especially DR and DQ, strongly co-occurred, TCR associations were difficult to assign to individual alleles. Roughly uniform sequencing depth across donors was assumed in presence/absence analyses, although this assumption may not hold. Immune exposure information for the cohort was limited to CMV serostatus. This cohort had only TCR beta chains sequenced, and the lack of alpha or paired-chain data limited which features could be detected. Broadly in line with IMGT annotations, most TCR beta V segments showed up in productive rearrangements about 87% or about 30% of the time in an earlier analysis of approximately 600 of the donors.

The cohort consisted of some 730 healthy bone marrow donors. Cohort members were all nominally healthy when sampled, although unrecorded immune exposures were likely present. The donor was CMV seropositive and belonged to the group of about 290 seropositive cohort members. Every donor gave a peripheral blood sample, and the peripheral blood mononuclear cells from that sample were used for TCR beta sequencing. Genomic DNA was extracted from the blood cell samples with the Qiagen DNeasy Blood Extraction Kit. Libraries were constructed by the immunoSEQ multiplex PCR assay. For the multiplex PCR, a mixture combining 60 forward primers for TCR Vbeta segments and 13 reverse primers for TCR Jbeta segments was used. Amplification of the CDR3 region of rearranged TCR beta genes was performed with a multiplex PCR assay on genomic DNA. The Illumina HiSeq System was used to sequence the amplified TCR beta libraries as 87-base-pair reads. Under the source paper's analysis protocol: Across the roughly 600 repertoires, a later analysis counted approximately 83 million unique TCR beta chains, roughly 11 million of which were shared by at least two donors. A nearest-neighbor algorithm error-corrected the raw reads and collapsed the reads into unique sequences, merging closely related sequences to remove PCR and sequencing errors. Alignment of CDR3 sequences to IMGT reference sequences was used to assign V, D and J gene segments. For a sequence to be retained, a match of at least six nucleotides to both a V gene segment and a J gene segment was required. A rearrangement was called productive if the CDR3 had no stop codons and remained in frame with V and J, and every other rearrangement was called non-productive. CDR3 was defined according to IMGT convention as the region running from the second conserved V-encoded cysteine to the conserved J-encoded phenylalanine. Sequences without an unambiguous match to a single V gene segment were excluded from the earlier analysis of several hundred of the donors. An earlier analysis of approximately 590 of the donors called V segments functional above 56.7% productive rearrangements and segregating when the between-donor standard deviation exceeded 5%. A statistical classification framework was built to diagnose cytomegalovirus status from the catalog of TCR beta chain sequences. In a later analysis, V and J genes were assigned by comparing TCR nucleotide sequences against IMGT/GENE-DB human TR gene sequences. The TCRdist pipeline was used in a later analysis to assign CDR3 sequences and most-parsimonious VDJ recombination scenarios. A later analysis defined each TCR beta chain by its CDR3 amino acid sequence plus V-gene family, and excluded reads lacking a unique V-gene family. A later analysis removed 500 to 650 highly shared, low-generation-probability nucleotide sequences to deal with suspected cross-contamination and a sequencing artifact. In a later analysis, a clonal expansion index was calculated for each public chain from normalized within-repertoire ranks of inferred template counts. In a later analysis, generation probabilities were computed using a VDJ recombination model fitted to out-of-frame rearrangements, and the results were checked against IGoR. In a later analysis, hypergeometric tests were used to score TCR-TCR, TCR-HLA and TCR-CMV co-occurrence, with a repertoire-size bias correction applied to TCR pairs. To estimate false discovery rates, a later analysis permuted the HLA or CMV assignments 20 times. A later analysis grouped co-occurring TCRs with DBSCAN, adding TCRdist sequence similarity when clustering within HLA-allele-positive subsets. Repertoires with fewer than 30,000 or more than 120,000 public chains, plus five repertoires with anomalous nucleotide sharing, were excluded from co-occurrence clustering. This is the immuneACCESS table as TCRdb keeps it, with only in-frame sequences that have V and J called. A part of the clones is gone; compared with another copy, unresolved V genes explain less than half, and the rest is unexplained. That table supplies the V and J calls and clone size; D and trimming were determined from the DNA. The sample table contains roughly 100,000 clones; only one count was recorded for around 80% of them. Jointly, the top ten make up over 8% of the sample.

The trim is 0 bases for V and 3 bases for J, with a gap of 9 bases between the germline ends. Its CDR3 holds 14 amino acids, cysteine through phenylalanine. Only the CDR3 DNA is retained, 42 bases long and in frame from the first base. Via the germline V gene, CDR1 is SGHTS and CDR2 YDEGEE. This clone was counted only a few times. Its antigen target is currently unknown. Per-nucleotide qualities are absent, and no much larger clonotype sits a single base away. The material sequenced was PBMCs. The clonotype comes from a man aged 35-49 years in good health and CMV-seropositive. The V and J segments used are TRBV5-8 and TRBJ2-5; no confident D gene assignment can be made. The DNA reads TGTGCCAGCAGCTTGGCGGTGCGCGAAGAGACCCAGTACTTC. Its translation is CASSLAVREETQYF. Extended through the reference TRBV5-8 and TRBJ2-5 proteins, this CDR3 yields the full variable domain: EAGVTQSPTHLIKTRGQQATLRCSPISGHTSVYWYQQALGLGLQFLLWYDEGEERNRGNFPPRFSGRQFPNYSSELNVNALELEDSALYLCASSLAVREETQYFGPGTRLLVL.